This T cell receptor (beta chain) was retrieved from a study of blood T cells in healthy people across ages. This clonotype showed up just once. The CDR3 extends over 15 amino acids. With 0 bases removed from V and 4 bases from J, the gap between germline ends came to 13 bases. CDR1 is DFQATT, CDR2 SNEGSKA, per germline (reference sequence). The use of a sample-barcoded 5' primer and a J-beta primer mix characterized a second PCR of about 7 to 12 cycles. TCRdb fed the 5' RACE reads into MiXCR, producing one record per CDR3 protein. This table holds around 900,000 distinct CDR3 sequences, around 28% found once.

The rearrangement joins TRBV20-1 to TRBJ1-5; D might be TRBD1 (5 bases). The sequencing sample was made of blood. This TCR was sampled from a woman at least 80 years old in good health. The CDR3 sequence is CSARDLRGVNQPQHF. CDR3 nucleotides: TGCAGTGCTAGAGATCTCCGAGGGGTGAATCAGCCCCAGCATTTT.